These 32 T cell receptor beta chains were all obtained from the same sample, sequenced in a study of post-analysis software for immune sequencing data. Unique molecular identifiers were built into the TCR beta cDNA libraries. TCRdb called the PCR reads again in MiXCR, with one record for every CDR3 protein. The sample shows hundreds of thousands of distinct CDR3 sequences, 53% of them seen only once. Findings and limits, study-wide: Five or six TRBV segments, including TRBV5-6, TRBV5-1 and TRBV20-1, were more frequent in patients than controls.

The antigens for these receptors are not known. Source material: blood. The receptors come from a girl between 5 and 17 years old with multiple sclerosis.

The chain has TRBV29-1 and TRBJ2-4, with D perhaps matching TRBD2 (5 bases). CDR1 is SQVTM, CDR2 ANQGSEA, per germline. The V and J ends lost 6 bases and 0 bases respectively, with 9 bases between them. This CDR3 comprises 13 residues. CDR3 DNA: TGCAGCGTGAGCGGTTTAGCCAAAAACATTCAGTACTTC. It translates to CSVSGLAKNIQYF.

This clonotype was found a few times. The chain links TRBV10-3 to TRBJ1-2; 8 nucleotides agree with TRBD1. The CDR3 consists of 12 residues. Germline CDR1 reads ENHRY; CDR2 reads SYGVKD. The ends lost 6 bases at V and 8 bases at J; junction bases unmatched: 5. The CDR3 here is CAIRGQGEGYTF. The CDR3 DNA is TGTGCCATCAGAGGACAGGGCGAAGGCTACACCTTC.

The V gene is TRBV7-9, the J gene TRBJ2-7; possibly TRBD1 for D (5 bases). Trimming cost V 1 base and J 2 bases, with 15 bases left between them. Germline CDR1 is SEHNR and CDR2 is FQNEAQ (reference sequence). The CDR3 is 16 residues long. The CDR3 loop reads CASSLGTPAGPYEQYF. For the CDR3, the DNA is TGTGCCAGCAGCTTAGGAACCCCCGCAGGGCCCTACGAGCAGTACTTC.

This clonotype appeared a single time. The rearrangement joins TRBV20-1 to TRBJ2-5; TRBD2 might be the D (5 bases). The CDR3 runs 13 residues. The V gene lost 0 bases and the J gene lost 4 bases, with 9 bases spanning the gap. Germline CDR1 reads DFQATT; CDR2 reads SNEGSKA (reference sequence). CDR3: CSARDLGVETQYF. As DNA, the CDR3 is TGCAGTGCTAGAGATCTCGGGGTAGAGACCCAGTACTTC.

In this sample, this clonotype turned up a few times. The chain employs TRBV15 and TRBJ1-2; D ambiguous. The CDR3 is 14 amino acids. The germline V and J ends were trimmed by 0 bases and 4 bases, with 9 bases remaining between them. Looked up from germline, CDR1 is LNHNV and CDR2 is YYDKDF (reference sequence). The CDR3 DNA reads TGTGCCACCAGCAGAGATAAGGGAGGCTATGGCTACACCTTC. As protein: CATSRDKGGYGYTF.

The V gene is TRBV7-6, the J gene TRBJ2-5; D could derive from TRBD1 or TRBD2 (5 bases each). Trimming took 6 bases from V and 1 from J, leaving 18 bases between them. This CDR3 comprises 16 residues. CDR1 and CDR2 (germline): SGHVS, FNYEAQ. The DNA for the CDR3 is TGTGCCAGCAGACAATTCGGGACGCCCCTCCAAGAGACCCAGTACTTC. Translation: CASRQFGTPLQETQYF.

The chain combines TRBV20-1 with TRBJ2-1, with 8 bases fitting TRBD2. CDR3 size: 14 residues. From germline, CDR1 is DFQATT and CDR2 SNEGSKA (reference sequence). With 8 bases clipped from V and 0 bases from J, the junction kept 6 bases outside the gene matches. The CDR3 is CSPRGGSSYNEQFF. Here the CDR3 DNA reads TGCAGTCCCCGGGGGGGAAGCTCCTACAATGAGCAGTTCTTC.

The rearrangement joins TRBV6-1 to TRBJ2-1; TRBD1 aligns across 8 bases. CDR1 is MNHNS and CDR2 is SASEGT in the germline V gene. The ends lost 5 bases at V and 4 bases at J; junction bases unmatched: 10. This CDR3 contains 16 residues. The CDR3 nucleotides read TGTGCCAGCAGTTCGCTTGGGACAGGACATTACAATGAGCAGTTCTTC. Protein: CASSSLGTGHYNEQFF.

This clonotype was seen only once. The chain joins TRBV6-6 to TRBJ2-1, with D hard to call. V lost 4 bases and J 3 bases, leaving 10 bases between the germline ends. The CDR3 is 14 residues long. Germline CDR1 and CDR2: MNHNY and SVGAGI (reference sequence). CDR3 DNA: TGTGCCAGCAGTTTCCACCCCGACTACAATGAGCAGTTCTTC. Amino acids: CASSFHPDYNEQFF.

This rearrangement joins TRBV6-5 to TRBJ1-2, with 9 bases aligning to TRBD1. The CDR3 loop spans 15 amino acids. The J segment lost 4 bases and the V segment lost 5 bases, leaving 8 bases of the junction unmatched. Germline CDR1 reads MNHEY; CDR2 reads SVGAGI. The CDR3 nucleotides read TGTGCCAGCAGTCCTTCACAGGGGGCCTCCTATGGCTACACCTTC. It encodes CASSPSQGASYGYTF.

This chain connects TRBV29-1 to TRBJ2-3; D may be TRBD2 (6 bases). Germline V CDR1 and CDR2: SQVTM, ANQGSEA. The CDR3 contains 14 residues. Trimming stripped 4 bases from V and 1 base from J, with 12 bases between. CDR3 nucleotides: TGCAGCGTTGCCGTGGCTAGCGGCACAGATACGCAGTATTTT. Residues: CSVAVASGTDTQYF.

This sequence joins TRBV29-1 and TRBJ2-7; D gene uncertain. Germline V CDR1 and CDR2: SQVTM, ANQGSEA. Trimming cost V 4 bases and J 0 bases, with 7 bases left between them. The CDR3 spans 12 residues. CDR3 sequence: CSVVWHSYEQYF. CDR3 nucleotides: TGCAGCGTTGTTTGGCACTCCTACGAGCAGTACTTC.

This clonotype was detected a few times. The rearrangement links TRBV6-5 to TRBJ1-5, with unresolved D. The CDR3 has 15 amino acids. Trimming pared 6 bases from V and 7 bases from J, leaving 19 bases between. Germline assignment: CDR1 MNHEY and CDR2 SVGAGI. CDR3 protein: CASRVRAIGIQPQHF. Here the CDR3 DNA reads TGTGCCAGCAGAGTCCGGGCCATCGGTATACAGCCCCAGCATTTT.

This clonotype has only a few counts. This chain joins TRBV15 and TRBJ1-5; no clear D. Trimming pared 0 bases from V and 6 bases from J, leaving 9 bases between. The CDR3 spans 14 residues. CDR1 is LNHNV, CDR2 YYDKDF, per germline (reference sequence). CDR3 amino acids: CATSRDGGGQPQHF. The CDR3, as DNA: TGTGCCACCAGCAGAGATGGCGGAGGTCAGCCCCAGCATTTT.

This clonotype was seen a handful of times. The chain has TRBV14 and TRBJ1-2; D is ambiguous. CDR3 length: 12 residues. CDR1 and CDR2 from the germline V gene are SGHDN and FVKESK. V lost 1 base, J lost 7 bases, and 7 bases lay in between. The chain's CDR3 is CASSQAPVGYTF. The CDR3 DNA is TGTGCCAGCAGCCAAGCCCCGGTTGGCTACACCTTC.

CDR3 amino acids: CASSLRDRGAQYNEQFF. The DNA for the CDR3 is TGTGCCAGCAGTTTGAGGGACAGGGGGGCCCAATACAATGAGCAGTTCTTC. The gene calls are TRBV28 and TRBJ2-1, with TRBD1 matching over 11 bases. The V and J ends lost 3 bases and 4 bases, in that order; junction bases with no gene match: 8. Germline V gives CDR1 MDHEN, CDR2 SYDVKM. CDR3 length: 17 residues.

CDR3 residues: CASSWDRGGEAFF. The CDR3 DNA reads as TGTGCCAGCAGCTGGGACAGGGGAGGTGAAGCTTTCTTT. The genes are TRBV12-3 or TRBV12-4 and TRBJ1-1, with 10 bases matching TRBD1. Losses at the gene ends were 6 bases for V and 7 bases for J; bases not matched to a gene: 5. The CDR3 contains 13 residues.

The chain employs TRBV12-3 or TRBV12-4 and TRBJ1-2; no firm D call. Trimming pared 1 base from V and 7 bases from J, leaving 19 bases between. There are 16 residues in the CDR3. Here the CDR3 DNA reads TGTGCCAGCAGTTTAGGGATCCCCGACGGCTATCGTGGCTACACCTTC. Its translation is CASSLGIPDGYRGYTF.

V and J are TRBV3-1 and TRBJ2-5; D may be TRBD2 (6 bases). The germline V gene has CDR1 LGHDT and CDR2 YNNKEL (reference sequence). V was clipped by 1 base and J by 5 bases, with 20 bases between them. The CDR3 is made up of 17 amino acids. In DNA form, the CDR3 reads TGTGCCAGCAGCCAAGGCACCGGTCTAGCGATCAAGGAGACCCAGTACTTC. Amino acids: CASSQGTGLAIKETQYF.

The V call is TRBV5-1, the J call TRBJ2-6; D tentatively reads TRBD1 or TRBD2 (5 bases each). Per germline, CDR1 SGHRS and CDR2 YFSETQ. V lost 7 bases, J lost 0 bases, and 20 bases lay in between. The length of the CDR3 is 18 residues. CDR3 DNA: TGCGCCAGCTCGAGGCCAGGGACCCTTCTCTCTGGGGCCAACGTCCTGACTTTC. Protein: CASSRPGTLLSGANVLTF.

This clonotype was counted between two and nine times. The rearrangement links TRBV2 to TRBJ2-7; TRBD1 agrees at 10 bases. Germline-derived CDR1 and CDR2 are SNHLY and FYNNEI. The CDR3 length is 13 residues. The V segment lost 8 bases and the J segment 2 bases; nucleotides outside the gene matches: 3. The CDR3 sequence: CASRDRGTYEQYF. CDR3 nucleotides: TGTGCCAGCCGGGACAGGGGCACCTACGAGCAGTACTTC.

The chain employs TRBV11-1 and TRBJ2-7, with D uncertain. The V gene lost 2 bases and the J gene lost 9 bases, with 14 bases spanning the gap. Germline CDR1 reads SGHAT; CDR2 reads FQDESV (reference sequence). The CDR3 extends over 13 amino acids. CDR3 residues: CASSLRVGSGQYF. CDR3 sequence (DNA): TGTGCCAGCAGCTTAAGGGTCGGATCCGGGCAGTACTTC.

The chain has TRBV20-1 and TRBJ2-5; D may be TRBD1 (5 bases). This CDR3 region has 12 residues. Trimming stripped 5 bases from V and 3 bases from J, with 10 bases between. From germline, CDR1 is DFQATT and CDR2 SNEGSKA (reference sequence). Here the CDR3 DNA reads TGCAGTGCTTATGCAGGGAAAGAGACCCAGTACTTC. Amino acids: CSAYAGKETQYF.

CDR3 sequence (DNA): TGTGCCAGCACAGGCCTACTCACAGATACGCAGTATTTT. As protein: CASTGLLTDTQYF. The gene calls are TRBV6-6 and TRBJ2-3; no reliable D call. Germline V CDR1 and CDR2: MNHNY, SVGAGI (reference sequence). The CDR3 has 13 residues. Trimming cost V 7 bases and J 2 bases, with 10 bases left between them.

This clonotype has only a few counts. The rearrangement links TRBV5-1 to TRBJ1-2, with D possibly being TRBD1 (6 bases). Trimming shortened V by 3 bases and J by 3 bases, and 12 bases separated the two germline ends. This CDR3 comprises 14 residues. CDR1 and CDR2 from the germline V gene are SGHRS and YFSETQ. CDR3 DNA sequence: TGCGCCAGCAGCTCGCCGGGACAAGACTATGGCTACACCTTC. This sequence encodes CASSSPGQDYGYTF.

V usage is TRBV12-3 or TRBV12-4 and J usage is TRBJ2-3; 7 positions agree with TRBD2. V was pared by 5 bases and J by 2 bases, with 10 bases of the junction left unmatched. This CDR3 region has 16 residues. The CDR3 sequence is CASSVESGVITDTQYF. DNA of the CDR3: TGTGCCAGCAGTGTAGAAAGCGGGGTGATCACAGATACGCAGTATTTT.

As regards this clonotype: Being one base from a much bigger clone, this may be a read error. Here the CDR3 DNA reads TGCGCCAGCAGCCAAGCGGGGGGCTACGGGCAGTACTTC. Translation gives CASSQAGGYGQYF. The chain carries TRBV4-1 and TRBJ2-7; D possibly corresponds to TRBD2 (7 bases). This CDR3 comprises 13 residues. CDR1 MGHRA and CDR2 YSYEKL come from the germline V gene.

CDR3 sequence (DNA): TGTGCCAGCAGCTACCGACAGGGGACGTACTTC. It codes for CASSYRQGTYF. This chain connects TRBV7-6 to TRBJ2-7; 8 bases agree with TRBD1. This CDR3 has 11 amino acids. CDR1 and CDR2 (germline): SGHVS, FNYEAQ. The junction had 5 bases not matched to a gene; V was cut back by 4 bases and J by 12 bases.

V and J are TRBV20-1 and TRBJ2-1; D might be TRBD2 (6 bases). Germline V gives CDR1 DFQATT, CDR2 SNEGSKA (reference sequence). V lost 1 base and J 4 bases, leaving 11 bases between the germline ends. The CDR3 runs to 14 residues. CDR3 bases: TGCAGTGCTAGAGTCAGCGGGCCGTACAATGAGCAGTTCTTC. Translation: CSARVSGPYNEQFF.

This clonotype was recorded a few times. The V call is TRBV12-3 or TRBV12-4, the J call TRBJ2-1; D remains ambiguous. The germline V and J ends were trimmed by 4 bases and 7 bases, with 11 bases remaining between them. The CDR3 consists of 13 residues. The CDR3 coding sequence is TGTGCCAGCAGTTGGGAACCAGCGAATGAGCAGTTCTTC. Translated: CASSWEPANEQFF.

On this clonotype itself: The DNA is omitted, as the CDR3 cannot be located on it reliably, and the CDR3 follows TCRdb's listing. The chain uses TRBV29-1 and TRBJ2-6; TRBD1, the D gene given by the table, was not confirmed from the DNA. The CDR3 spans 21 residues, counting both ends. Germline values: CDR1 SQVTM, CDR2 ANQGSEA. The CDR3 protein is CSVEVQVYDYTFGSGTNVLTF.

This clonotype turned up a few times. This rearrangement joins TRBV5-1 to TRBJ2-5; D is possibly TRBD1 (5 bases). Germline values: CDR1 SGHRS, CDR2 YFSETQ. The CDR3 is 13 amino acids. V gave up 5 bases and J gave up 1 base, with 9 bases separating them. CDR3 residues: CASRETVQETQYF. Written as DNA, the CDR3 is TGCGCCAGCAGGGAGACAGTCCAAGAGACCCAGTACTTC.